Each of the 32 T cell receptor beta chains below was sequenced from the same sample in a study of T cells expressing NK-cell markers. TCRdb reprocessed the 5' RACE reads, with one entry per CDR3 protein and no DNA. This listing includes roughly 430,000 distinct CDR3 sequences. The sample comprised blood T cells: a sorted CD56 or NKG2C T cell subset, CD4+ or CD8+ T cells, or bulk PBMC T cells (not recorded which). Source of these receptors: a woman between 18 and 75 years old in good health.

CDR3 region: CASTYRAGNEKLFF. This chain uses TRBV7-2 with TRBJ1-4. Germline V gene lookup returns CDR1 SGHTA and CDR2 FQGNSA. This CDR3 contains 14 residues.

CDR3 sequence: CASSSTPKDRVGGYTF. V gene TRBV28 combines with J gene TRBJ1-2; TCRdb returns TRBD1, unconfirmable since there is no DNA. This CDR3 comprises 16 residues. In germline, CDR1 is MDHEN, CDR2 SYDVKM.

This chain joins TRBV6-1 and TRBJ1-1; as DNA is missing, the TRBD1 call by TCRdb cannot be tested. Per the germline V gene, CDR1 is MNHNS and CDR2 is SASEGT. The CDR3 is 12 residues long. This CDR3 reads CASRPGDTEAFF.

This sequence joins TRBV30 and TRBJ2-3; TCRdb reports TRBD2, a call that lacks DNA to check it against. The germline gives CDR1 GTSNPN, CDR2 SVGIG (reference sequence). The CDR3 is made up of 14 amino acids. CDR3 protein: CAWRGLAGTDTQYF.

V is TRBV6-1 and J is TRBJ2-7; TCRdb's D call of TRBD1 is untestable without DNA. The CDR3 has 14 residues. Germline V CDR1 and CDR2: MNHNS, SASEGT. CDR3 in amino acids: CASRRTGYSYEQYF.

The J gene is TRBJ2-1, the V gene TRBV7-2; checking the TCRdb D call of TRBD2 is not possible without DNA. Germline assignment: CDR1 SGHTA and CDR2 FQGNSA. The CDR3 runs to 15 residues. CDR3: CASSLDGWEYNEQFF.

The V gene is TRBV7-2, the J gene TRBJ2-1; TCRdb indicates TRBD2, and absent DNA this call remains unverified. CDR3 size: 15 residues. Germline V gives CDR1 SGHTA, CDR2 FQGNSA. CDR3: CASSQTSGRLNEQFF.

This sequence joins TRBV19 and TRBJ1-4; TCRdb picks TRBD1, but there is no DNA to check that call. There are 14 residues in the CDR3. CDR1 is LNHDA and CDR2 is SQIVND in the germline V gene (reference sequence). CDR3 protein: CASSPGTAPEKLFF.

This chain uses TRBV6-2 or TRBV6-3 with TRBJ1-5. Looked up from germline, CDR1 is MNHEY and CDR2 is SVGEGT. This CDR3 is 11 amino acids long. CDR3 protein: CASALDQPQHF.

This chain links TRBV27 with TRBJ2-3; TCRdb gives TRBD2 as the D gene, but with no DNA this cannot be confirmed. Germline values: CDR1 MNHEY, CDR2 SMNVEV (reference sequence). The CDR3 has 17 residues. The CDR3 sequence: CASSLQAGLATTDTQYF.

This CDR3 reads CASSLVQGITGELFF. The rearrangement links TRBV5-6 to TRBJ2-2; checking the TCRdb D call of TRBD1 is not possible without DNA. CDR3 length equals 15 residues. Germline V gene lookup returns CDR1 SGHDT and CDR2 YYEEEE.

The CDR3 loop is CASSRDFAYEQYF. The genes are TRBV5-6 and TRBJ2-7; without DNA, the TCRdb call of TRBD2 cannot be checked. The CDR3 has 13 amino acids. The germline CDR1 and CDR2 sequences are SGHDT and YYEEEE.

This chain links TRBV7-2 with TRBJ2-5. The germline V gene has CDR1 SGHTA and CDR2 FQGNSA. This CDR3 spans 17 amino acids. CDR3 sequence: CASSLWGLELQQETQYF.

CDR3 residues: CSASQRASGNTIYF. J is TRBJ1-3 and V is TRBV20-1. Per the germline V gene, CDR1 is DFQATT and CDR2 is SNEGSKA (reference sequence). The CDR3 loop spans 14 amino acids.

CDR3 residues: CASSATGLDTGELFF. The V and J genes are TRBV6-4 and TRBJ2-2; the TRBD1 assignment by TCRdb is unverifiable without DNA. Germline-derived CDR1 and CDR2 are MRHNA and SNTAGT. The CDR3 loop spans 15 amino acids.

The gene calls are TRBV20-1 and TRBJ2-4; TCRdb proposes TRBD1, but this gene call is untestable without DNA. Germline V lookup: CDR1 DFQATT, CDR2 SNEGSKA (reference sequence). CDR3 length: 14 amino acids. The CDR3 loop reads CSASPPGAKNIQYF.

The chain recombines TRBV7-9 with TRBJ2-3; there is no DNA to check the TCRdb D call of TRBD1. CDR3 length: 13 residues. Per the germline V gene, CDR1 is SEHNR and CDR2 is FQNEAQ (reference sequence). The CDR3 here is CASSRDTPDTQYF.

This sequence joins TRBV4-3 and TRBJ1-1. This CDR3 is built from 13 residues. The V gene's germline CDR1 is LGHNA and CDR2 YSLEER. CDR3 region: CASSPSRLTEAFF.

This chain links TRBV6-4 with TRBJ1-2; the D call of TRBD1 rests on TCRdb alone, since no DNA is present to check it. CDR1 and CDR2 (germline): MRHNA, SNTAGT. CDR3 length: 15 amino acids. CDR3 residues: CASSDGTGGSYGYTF.

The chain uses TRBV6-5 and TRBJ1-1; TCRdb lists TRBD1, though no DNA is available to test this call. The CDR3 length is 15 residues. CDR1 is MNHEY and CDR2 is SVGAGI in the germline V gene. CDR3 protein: CASSYSWGRGTEAFF.

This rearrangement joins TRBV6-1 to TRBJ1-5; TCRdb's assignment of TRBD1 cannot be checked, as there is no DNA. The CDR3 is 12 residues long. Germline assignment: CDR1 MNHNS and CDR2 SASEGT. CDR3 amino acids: CASRPQAQPQHF.

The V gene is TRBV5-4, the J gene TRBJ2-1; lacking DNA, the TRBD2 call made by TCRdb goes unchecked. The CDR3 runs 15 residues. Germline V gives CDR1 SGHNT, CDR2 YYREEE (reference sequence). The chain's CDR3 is CASSSGLAGVWEQFF.

CDR3 amino acids: CASSERSETQYF. The genes are TRBV6-2 or TRBV6-3 and TRBJ2-5. Germline values: CDR1 MNHEY, CDR2 SVGEGT. The CDR3 contains 12 residues.

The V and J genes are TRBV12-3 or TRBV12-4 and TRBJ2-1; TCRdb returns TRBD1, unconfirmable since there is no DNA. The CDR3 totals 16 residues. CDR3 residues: CASSLRARSSYNEQFF.

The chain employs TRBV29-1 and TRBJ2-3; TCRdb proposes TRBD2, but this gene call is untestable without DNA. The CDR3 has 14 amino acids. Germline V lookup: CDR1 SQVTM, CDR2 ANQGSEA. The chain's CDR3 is CSVELAGEVDTQYF.

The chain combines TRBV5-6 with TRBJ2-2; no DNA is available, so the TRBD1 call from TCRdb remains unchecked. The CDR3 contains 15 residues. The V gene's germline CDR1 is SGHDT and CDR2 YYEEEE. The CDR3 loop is CASSPRTAFTGELFF.

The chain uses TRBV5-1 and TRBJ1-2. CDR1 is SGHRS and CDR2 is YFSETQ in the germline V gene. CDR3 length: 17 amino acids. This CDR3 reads CASSRFSQERSQYGYTF.

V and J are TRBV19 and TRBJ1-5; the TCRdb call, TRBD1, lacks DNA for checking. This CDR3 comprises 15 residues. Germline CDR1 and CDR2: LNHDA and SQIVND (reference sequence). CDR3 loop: CASSPARGPNQPQHF.

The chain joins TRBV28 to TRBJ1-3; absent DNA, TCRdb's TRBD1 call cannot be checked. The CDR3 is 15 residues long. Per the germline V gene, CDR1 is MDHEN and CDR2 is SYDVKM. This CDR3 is CASSSPGRSGNTIYF.

CDR3 protein: CASSPGGRELLGEQFF. The rearrangement joins TRBV7-9 to TRBJ2-1; as DNA is missing, the TRBD1 call by TCRdb cannot be tested. CDR1 and CDR2 from the germline V gene are SEHNR and FQNEAQ (reference sequence). The CDR3 contains 16 residues. The complete variable domain, with remaining parts taken from reference TRBV7-9 and TRBJ2-1, reads DTGVSQNPRHKITKRGQNVTFRCDPISEHNRLYWYRQTLGQGPEFLTYFQNEAQLEKSRLLSDRFSAERPKGSFSTLEIQRTEQGDSAMYLCASSPGGRELLGEQFFGPGTRLTVL.

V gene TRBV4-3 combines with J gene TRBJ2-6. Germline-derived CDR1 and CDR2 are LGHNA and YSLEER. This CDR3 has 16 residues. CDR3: CASSQTGVGGANVLTF.

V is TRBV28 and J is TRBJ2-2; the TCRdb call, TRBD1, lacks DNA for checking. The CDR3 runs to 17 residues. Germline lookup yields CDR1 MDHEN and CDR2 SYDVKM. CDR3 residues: CASSSQGRHPNTGELFF. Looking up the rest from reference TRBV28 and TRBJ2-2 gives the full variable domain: DVKVTQSSRYLVKRTGEKVFLECVQDMDHENMFWYRQDPGLGLRLIYFSYDVKMKEKGDIPEGYSVSREKKERFSLILESASTNQTSMYLCASSSQGRHPNTGELFFGEGSRLTVL.